The entry below describes one T cell receptor beta chain. Data came from immunoSEQ multiplex PCR; TCRdb stores just in-frame clones and leaves some out. The repertoire includes some 240,000 clones, around 80% of them detected once, and approximately 7.2% sits in the top ten. The germline CDR1 and CDR2 sequences are LNHDA and SQIVND (reference sequence). J lost 4 bases, V lost 1 base, and 6 bases had no gene match. The CDR3 consists of 16 residues. This sample was included in a study of blood T cell repertoires in COVID-19. At the level of the study: Samples representing acute and convalescent COVID-19 were sourced from the United States, Italy and Spain. The analysed material was cDNA or gDNA that came from T cells, B-cell-depleted T cells, or PBMCs.

The TCR comes from a woman aged 70-85 years with acute or convalescent COVID-19. This chain links TRBV19 with TRBJ2-3, with 9 bases that match TRBD2. The sample consisted of peripheral blood. The CDR3 bases are TGTGCCAGTAGTATAGGCACTAGCGGGCGACCAGATACGCAGTATTTT. Translation gives CASSIGTSGRPDTQYF.